A single sample is the source of the 11 T cell receptor beta chains below, sequenced in a study of T cell repertoires in cytomegalovirus infection. In TCRdb, the reads were re-called with MiXCR into one record per CDR3 protein. The data hold approximately 500,000 distinct CDR3 sequences, with 15% to 20% observed a single time. The sequenced material came from CD8+ T cells from PBMCs. The receptors originated from a human donor in good health (CMV status not recorded). Some clones in this sample may be carry-over from other donors' samples.

Only one count was recorded for this clonotype. The rearrangement uses TRBV7-6 and TRBJ2-4, with a possible D match to TRBD1 (6 bases). CDR1 and CDR2 from the germline V gene are SGHVS and FNYEAQ. This CDR3 spans 19 amino acids. The V end lost 4 bases, the J end lost 5 bases, and 27 bases lay between the germline ends. The CDR3, as DNA: TGTGCCAGCAGCTATGGGCCATGGACAGCGACGTCCCTTGAAAACATTCAGTACTTC. It codes for CASSYGPWTATSLENIQYF.

This clonotype occurred many times. The chain carries TRBV12-3 or TRBV12-4 and TRBJ2-1; D unclear. Trimming cost V 7 bases and J 1 base, with 8 bases left between them. The CDR3 is 13 amino acids. The DNA for the CDR3 is TGTGCCAGCATACCGGAGTCCTACAATGAGCAGTTCTTC. This encodes CASIPESYNEQFF.

This clonotype was recorded at least ten times. The V gene is TRBV6-1, the J gene TRBJ2-1; maybe TRBD1 (5 bases). V was clipped by 2 bases and J by 8 bases, with 19 bases between them. Germline V gives CDR1 MNHNS, CDR2 SASEGT. CDR3 size: 16 residues. The CDR3, as DNA: TGTGCCAGCAGTGAAAATCAACAGACTCTACAGGATGAGCAGTTCTTC. Translating gives CASSENQQTLQDEQFF.

The chain has TRBV2 and TRBJ2-2, with D tentatively TRBD1 (6 bases). CDR3 size: 14 residues. The germline V gene has CDR1 SNHLY and CDR2 FYNNEI. Trimming removed 10 bases at V and 0 bases at J, with 12 bases between. The CDR3 spells CATQDSANTGELFF. CDR3 sequence (DNA): TGTGCCACCCAGGACAGCGCGAACACCGGGGAGCTGTTTTTT.

This clonotype was seen ten or more times. The chain couples TRBV12-3 or TRBV12-4 to TRBJ2-7; TRBD1 or TRBD2 may be the D gene (5 bases each). Trimming removed 2 bases from V and 4 bases from J, with 15 bases in between. There are 15 residues in the CDR3. CDR3 amino acids: CASSLSLRGSYEQYF. CDR3 sequence (DNA): TGTGCCAGCAGTTTAAGTTTGAGGGGTAGTTACGAGCAGTACTTC.

This clonotype showed up many times. This chain links TRBV7-9 with TRBJ2-7, with TRBD2 as a possible D gene (7 bases). Germline-derived CDR1 and CDR2 are SEHNR and FQNEAQ (reference sequence). The CDR3 length is 16 residues. Trimming pared 5 bases from V and 5 bases from J, leaving 22 bases between. CDR3 DNA sequence: TGTGCCAGCAGCCCCGAGGGGGGGCAGTCGGTCCACGAGCAGTACTTC. Translation: CASSPEGGQSVHEQYF.

This chain joins TRBV9 and TRBJ1-1; D gene unclear. Trimming took off 1 base at V and 3 bases at J, with 10 bases between the two ends. Per the germline V gene, CDR1 is SGDLS and CDR2 is YYNGEE. The CDR3 loop spans 14 amino acids. In DNA, the CDR3 is TGTGCCAGCAGCGTACTCTCTGGATACACTGAAGCTTTCTTT. Translating it yields CASSVLSGYTEAFF.

This clonotype was counted ten times or more. The DNA of the CDR3 is TGTGCCAGCAGTTCCGGAGTAGCGGGACCCTACGAGCAGTACTTC. Translation: CASSSGVAGPYEQYF. The rearrangement links TRBV7-3 to TRBJ2-7; 8 nucleotides align to TRBD2. This CDR3 contains 15 residues. J was trimmed by 2 bases and V by 6 bases; bases with no gene match: 9. Germline-derived CDR1 and CDR2 are SGHTA and FQGTGA.

V usage is TRBV7-6 and J usage is TRBJ1-4, with TRBD1 as a possible D gene (5 bases). Trimming stripped 6 bases from V and 4 bases from J, with 15 bases between. The CDR3 extends over 15 amino acids. Germline V gene data show CDR1 as SGHVS and CDR2 as FNYEAQ. For the CDR3, the DNA is TGTGCCAGCAGTTCGATTGGGGGAGATAATGAAAAACTGTTTTTT. It translates to CASSSIGGDNEKLFF.

As to this clonotype: This may arise from a read error, as a much more abundant clone is one base away. This chain joins TRBV6-1 and TRBJ1-2, with D possibly being TRBD1 (5 bases). This CDR3 is built from 15 residues. CDR1 is MNHNS, CDR2 SASEGT, per germline. The V gene lost 0 bases and the J gene lost 7 bases, with 15 bases spanning the gap. This chain's CDR3 is CASSEASSRVFGYTF. For the CDR3, the DNA is TGTGCCAGCAGTGAAGCGTCTTCCAGGGTTTTTGGCTACACCTTC.

This clonotype has a count of ten or more. This rearrangement joins TRBV6-1 to TRBJ1-2; 10 nucleotides line up with TRBD1. The CDR3 totals 14 residues. Trimming cost V 5 bases and J 4 bases; bases outside gene matches: 4. The V gene's germline CDR1 is MNHNS and CDR2 SASEGT. The CDR3 spells CASSQTGGSYGYTF. The DNA of the CDR3 is TGTGCCAGCAGTCAGACAGGGGGCAGCTATGGCTACACCTTC.